This TCR beta chain came from a study of identifying expanded T cells in peripheral blood. Notes on the study in general: Variance in clone template counts between approximately two-week samples significantly increased with total template count across all healthy donors. Roughly 1.2 clones differed between technical replicates, versus approximately 17 and 20 over time.

This CDR3 has 13 residues. Trimming took off 5 bases at V and 3 bases at J, with 11 bases between the two ends. From germline, CDR1 is MNHNY and CDR2 SVGAGI (reference sequence). Notes on this clone: Its antigen is unknown.

During the collection period, no donor immune events like infections were recorded. The method was immunoSEQ multiplex PCR; TCRdb's version includes in-frame clones alone and lacks a portion of them. This sample carries approximately 120,000 clones, 88% of them seen once, and the ten largest clones take 8% to 9%. The chain combines TRBV6-6 with TRBJ2-7; D is ambiguous. The receptor was derived from a person aged 18 to 70 in good health. Sequenced: blood. CDR3 loop: CASSPSQIYEQYF. For the CDR3, the DNA is TGTGCCAGCAGTCCCTCCCAAATCTACGAGCAGTACTTC.